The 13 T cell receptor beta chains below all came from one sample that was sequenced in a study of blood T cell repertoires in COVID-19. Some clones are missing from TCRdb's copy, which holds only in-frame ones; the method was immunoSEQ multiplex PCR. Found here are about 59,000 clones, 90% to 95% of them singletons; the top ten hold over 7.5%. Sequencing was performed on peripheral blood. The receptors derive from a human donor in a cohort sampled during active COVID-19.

The CDR3 nucleotides are TGTGCCAGCAGCAAAGGCCCAGGAGCGGTAGCCAAAAACATTCAGTACTTC. Amino acid sequence: CASSKGPGAVAKNIQYF. The chain uses TRBV21-1 and TRBJ2-4; the table's TRBD2 call for D was not verified on the DNA. TRBV21-1 is designated a pseudogene. The CDR3 has 17 residues.

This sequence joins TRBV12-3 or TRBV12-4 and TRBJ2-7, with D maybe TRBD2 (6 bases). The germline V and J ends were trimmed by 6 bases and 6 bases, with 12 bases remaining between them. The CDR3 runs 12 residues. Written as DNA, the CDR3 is TGTGCCAGCAGCAATCTAGCGACCGAGCAGTACTTC. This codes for CASSNLATEQYF.

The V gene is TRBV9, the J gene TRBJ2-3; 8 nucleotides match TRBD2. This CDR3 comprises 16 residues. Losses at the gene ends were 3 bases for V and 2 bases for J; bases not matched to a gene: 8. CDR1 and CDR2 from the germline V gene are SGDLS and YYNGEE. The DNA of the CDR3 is TGTGCCAGCAGCGCGGGAGCGGGGGCACTCACAGATACGCAGTATTTT. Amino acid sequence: CASSAGAGALTDTQYF. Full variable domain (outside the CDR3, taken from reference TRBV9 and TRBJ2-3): DSGVTQTPKHLITATGQRVTLRCSPRSGDLSVYWYQQSLDQGLQFLIQYYNGEERAKGNILERFSAQQFPDLHSELNLSSLELGDSALYFCASSAGAGALTDTQYFGPGTRLTVL.

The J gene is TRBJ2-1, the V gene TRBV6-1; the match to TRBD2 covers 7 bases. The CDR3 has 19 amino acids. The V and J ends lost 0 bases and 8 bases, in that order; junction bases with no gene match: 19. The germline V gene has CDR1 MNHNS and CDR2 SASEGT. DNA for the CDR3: TGTGCCAGCAGTGAAGCATTGAGGGGCGAGGCTAGCGGCAGGGATGAGCAGTTCTTC. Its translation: CASSEALRGEASGRDEQFF.

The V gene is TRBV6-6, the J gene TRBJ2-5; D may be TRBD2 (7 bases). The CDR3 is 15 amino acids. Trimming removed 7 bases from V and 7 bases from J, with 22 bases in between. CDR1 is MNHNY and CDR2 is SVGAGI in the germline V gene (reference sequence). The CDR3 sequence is CASTLGGGGRGTQYF. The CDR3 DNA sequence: TGTGCCAGCACCCTGGGGGGCGGGGGCCGAGGGACCCAGTACTTC.

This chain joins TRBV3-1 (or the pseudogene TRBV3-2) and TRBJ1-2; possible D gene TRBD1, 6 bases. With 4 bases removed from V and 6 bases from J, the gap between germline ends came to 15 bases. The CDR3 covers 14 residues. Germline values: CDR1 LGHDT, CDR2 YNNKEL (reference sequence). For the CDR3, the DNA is TGTGCCAGCAGCCGAGAAGGGACACGGAATGGCTACACCTTC. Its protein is CASSREGTRNGYTF.

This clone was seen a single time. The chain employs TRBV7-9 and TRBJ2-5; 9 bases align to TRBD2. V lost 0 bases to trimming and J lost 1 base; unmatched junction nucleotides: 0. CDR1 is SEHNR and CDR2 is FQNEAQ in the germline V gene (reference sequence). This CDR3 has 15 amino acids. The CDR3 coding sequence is TGTGCCAGCAGCTTAGCTAGCGGGGGCCAAGAGACCCAGTACTTC. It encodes CASSLASGGQETQYF.

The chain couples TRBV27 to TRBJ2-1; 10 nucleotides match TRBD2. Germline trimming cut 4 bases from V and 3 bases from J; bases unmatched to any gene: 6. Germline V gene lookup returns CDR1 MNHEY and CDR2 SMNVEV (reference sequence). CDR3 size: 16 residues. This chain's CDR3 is CASSSGLADNYNEQFF. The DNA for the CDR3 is TGTGCCAGCAGTTCCGGACTAGCGGACAACTACAATGAGCAGTTCTTC.

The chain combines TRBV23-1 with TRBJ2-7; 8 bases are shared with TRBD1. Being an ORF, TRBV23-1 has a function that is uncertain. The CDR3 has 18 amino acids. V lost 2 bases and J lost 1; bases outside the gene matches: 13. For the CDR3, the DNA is TGCGCCAGCAGTCAACCGGGACAGGATTACACTTTATCCTACGAGCAGTACTTC. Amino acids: CASSQPGQDYTLSYEQYF.

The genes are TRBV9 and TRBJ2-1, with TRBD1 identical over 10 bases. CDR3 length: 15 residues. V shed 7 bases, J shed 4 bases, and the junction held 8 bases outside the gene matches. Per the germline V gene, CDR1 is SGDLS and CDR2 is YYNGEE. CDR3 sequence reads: CASGIGTGVYNEQFF. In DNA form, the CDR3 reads TGTGCCAGCGGAATCGGGACAGGGGTATACAATGAGCAGTTCTTC.

The CDR3 DNA is TGCGCCAGCAGCCCCATGGGGGCCTCTAACTATGGCTACACCTTC. It codes for CASSPMGASNYGYTF. V is TRBV5-1 and J is TRBJ1-2; weak D call: TRBD1 (6 bases). CDR1 and CDR2 from the germline V gene are SGHRS and YFSETQ. V dropped 4 bases and J dropped 0 bases, with 13 bases sitting between them. The CDR3 sequence is 15 residues long.

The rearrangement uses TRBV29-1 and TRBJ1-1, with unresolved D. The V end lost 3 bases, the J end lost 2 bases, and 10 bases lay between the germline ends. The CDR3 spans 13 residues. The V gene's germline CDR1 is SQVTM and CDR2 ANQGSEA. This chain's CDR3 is CSVDLRLNTEAFF. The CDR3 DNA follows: TGCAGCGTTGACTTGAGGCTTAACACTGAAGCTTTCTTT.

In DNA form, the CDR3 reads TGTGCCAGCAGCCTCTCCGGCAGGGGGGCCTACGAGCAGTACTTC. Translating gives CASSLSGRGAYEQYF. The chain has TRBV7-9 and TRBJ2-7; TRBD1 might be the D (7 bases). This CDR3 is built from 15 residues. Trimming pared 5 bases from V and 2 bases from J, leaving 16 bases between. Germline V gives CDR1 SEHNR, CDR2 FQNEAQ (reference sequence).